The 20 T cell receptor beta chains presented below share a single source sample, sequenced in a study of shared clonotypes between healthy human individuals (dated by TCRdb to about 2020). Libraries were prepared through the immunoSEQ multiplex PCR assay. The immuneACCESS repertoire file appears here via TCRdb, limited to in-frame rearrangements. These files lack a portion of the clones; in checked studies, under half of the deficit traces to unresolved V genes, and the cause of the others is not known. Counted in this sample were under 1,900,000 clones; 97% to 99% of them appeared once. The top ten hold roughly 0.36% of the sample. Material for sequencing was naive CD4+ T cells sorted from blood. The cell subset or site label of this sample denotes: CD45RA+ positively selected. These receptors originate from a man aged 30 to 39 in good health.

A note on this clone: Other nucleotide sequences from this sample produce the same CDR3. The V call is TRBV18, the J call TRBJ1-2; D is possibly TRBD1 (5 bases). The CDR3 contains 15 residues. Between the trimmed V and J ends, which lost 3 bases and 2 bases, there was a span of 13 bases. CDR1 KGHSH and CDR2 LQKENI come from the germline V gene. The CDR3 loop reads CASSPGTGPNYGYTF. CDR3 nucleotides: TGTGCCAGCTCACCCGGCACAGGCCCCAACTATGGCTACACCTTC.

On this clone: In the same sample, other DNA sequences code for this CDR3. The chain couples TRBV18 to TRBJ2-7; either TRBD1 or TRBD2 may fit D (6 bases each). Trimming took 3 bases from V and 0 from J, leaving 9 bases between them. This CDR3 contains 14 residues. Germline-derived CDR1 and CDR2 are KGHSH and LQKENI. CDR3: CASSPGGVSYEQYF. The DNA for the CDR3 is TGTGCCAGCTCACCGGGGGGCGTCTCCTACGAGCAGTACTTC.

The chain combines TRBV27 with TRBJ2-1; no firm D call. The length of the CDR3 is 19 residues. Germline CDR1 and CDR2: MNHEY and SMNVEV (reference sequence). V lost 3 bases and J lost 5, with 26 bases in between. CDR3 DNA: TGTGCCAGCAGTTTCTTGGGCCCAGGAAGGGCGCAAGGAAACAATGAGCAGTTCTTC. Translated, it gives CASSFLGPGRAQGNNEQFF.

This clone has a single count. V usage is TRBV27 and J usage is TRBJ2-7, with D perhaps being TRBD1 or TRBD2 (5 bases each). V was shortened by 7 bases and J by 1 base, with 26 bases between the two germline ends. Germline-derived CDR1 and CDR2 are MNHEY and SMNVEV (reference sequence). The CDR3 has 18 residues. The DNA for the CDR3 is TGTGCCAGCACCCCCACCCCCGGCGCGCGGGCAGGGTCCTACGAGCAGTACTTC. It is translated as CASTPTPGARAGSYEQYF.

The chain has TRBV25-1 and TRBJ2-6; 11 positions agree with TRBD2. CDR1 is MGHDK, CDR2 SYGVNS, per germline. Trimming took 4 bases from V and 1 from J; bases not matched to a gene: 6. The CDR3 is 18 residues long. The CDR3 nucleotides are TGTGCCAGCAGTGTCCTAGCGGGAGGATTATCTGGGGCCAACGTCCTGACTTTC. Protein: CASSVLAGGLSGANVLTF.

The chain joins TRBV9 to TRBJ2-1, with D unclear. Germline V lookup: CDR1 SGDLS, CDR2 YYNGEE. V was trimmed by 0 bases and J by 9 bases, leaving 7 bases between them. The CDR3 has 12 amino acids. The CDR3 DNA reads TGTGCCAGCAGCGTAGAAGTTAGTGAGCAGTTCTTC. Protein product: CASSVEVSEQFF.

The DNA of the CDR3 is TGTGCCAGCAGCTCCGGACAGGGACACACTACCTACGAGCAGTACTTC. Protein sequence: CASSSGQGHTTYEQYF. This chain joins TRBV7-2 and TRBJ2-7, with 8 bases lining up with TRBD1. The CDR3 is 16 amino acids. J was trimmed by 2 bases and V by 4 bases; bases with no gene match: 10. CDR1 and CDR2 (germline): SGHTA, FQGNSA.

This chain uses TRBV9 with TRBJ2-3, with a tentative D call TRBD1 (5 bases). CDR3 size: 13 residues. Germline V gene data show CDR1 as SGDLS and CDR2 as YYNGEE. V shed 0 bases and J shed 11 bases, with 13 bases lying between them. CDR3 sequence (DNA): TGTGCCAGCAGCGTAGCTCAGAACAGGCAGCAGTATTTT. Translating gives CASSVAQNRQQYF.

The V call is TRBV27, the J call TRBJ2-2; D is ambiguous. CDR3 size: 15 residues. V was shortened by 3 bases and J by 4 bases, with 12 bases between the two germline ends. Per the germline V gene, CDR1 is MNHEY and CDR2 is SMNVEV (reference sequence). The CDR3 nucleotides are TGTGCCAGCAGTTTCGTCGGTTTGGGCACCGGGGAGCTGTTTTTT. This translates into CASSFVGLGTGELFF.

The chain is built from TRBV5-1 and TRBJ2-7; 8 bases line up with TRBD2. The junction had 7 bases not matched to a gene; V was cut back by 2 bases and J by 3 bases. The CDR3 is 15 amino acids. CDR1 is SGHRS and CDR2 is YFSETQ in the germline V gene. In nucleotides, the CDR3 is TGCGCCAGCAGCTTCGGACTAGCCGAACACTACGAGCAGTACTTC. Translating gives CASSFGLAEHYEQYF.

This chain joins TRBV30 and TRBJ2-5; D is undetermined. Germline V gene sequence: CDR1 GTSNPN, CDR2 SVGIG (reference sequence). There are 13 residues in the CDR3. V shed 0 bases and J shed 2 bases, with 7 bases lying between them. Here the CDR3 DNA reads TGTGCCTGGAGTGTACGAAGTCAAGAGACCCAGTACTTC. It yields the protein CAWSVRSQETQYF.

The chain uses TRBV5-8 and TRBJ1-5; no definite D call. V lost 5 bases to trimming and J lost 6 bases, with 15 bases between them. Germline CDR1 SGHTS, CDR2 YDEGEE. The CDR3 is 14 amino acids. The CDR3 spells CASSLDRHPQPQHF. CDR3 DNA sequence: TGTGCCAGCAGTCTTGATCGCCATCCTCAGCCCCAGCATTTT.

The chain combines TRBV25-1 with TRBJ2-7; D is possibly TRBD2 (5 bases). The germline V and J ends were trimmed by 7 bases and 0 bases, with 13 bases remaining between them. Germline-derived CDR1 and CDR2 are MGHDK and SYGVNS. CDR3 length equals 14 residues. CDR3 amino acids: CASTPTGSSYEQYF. Here the CDR3 DNA reads TGTGCCAGCACCCCGACGGGGAGCTCCTACGAGCAGTACTTC.

This rearrangement joins TRBV2 to TRBJ2-2; possibly TRBD1 for D (5 bases). This CDR3 is built from 13 residues. V was clipped by 5 bases and J by 5 bases, with 9 bases between them. The germline gives CDR1 SNHLY, CDR2 FYNNEI. CDR3 residues: CASSLTVTGELFF. The CDR3 DNA reads as TGTGCCAGCAGTTTGACAGTAACCGGGGAGCTGTTTTTT.

The genes are TRBV10-3 and TRBJ2-2, with 10 bases identical to TRBD2. The CDR3 has 14 amino acids. V trimming: 10 bases; J trimming: 4 bases; junction bases outside the gene matches: 6. Germline assignment: CDR1 ENHRY and CDR2 SYGVKD. As DNA, the CDR3 is TGTGCCAGTAAGCGGGAGGGGGTCACCGGGGAGCTGTTTTTT. Amino acids: CASKREGVTGELFF.

The chain joins TRBV5-1 to TRBJ2-7; D call uncertain. The CDR3 length is 14 residues. V shed 4 bases and J shed 2 bases, with 13 bases lying between them. Germline CDR1 is SGHRS and CDR2 is YFSETQ. In DNA, the CDR3 is TGCGCCAGCAGCCTAGATGAGATCGCCTACGAGCAGTACTTC. Amino acids: CASSLDEIAYEQYF.

This chain links TRBV5-1 with TRBJ2-7; D not certain. Germline CDR1 and CDR2: SGHRS and YFSETQ. The CDR3 length is 14 residues. Deletions cut 0 bases from V and 2 bases from J, with 9 bases between. CDR3 DNA sequence: TGCGCCAGCAGCTTGGATCACAGCACCTACGAGCAGTACTTC. Its translation: CASSLDHSTYEQYF.

This chain links TRBV4-1 with TRBJ2-7; the D gene could be TRBD1 or TRBD2 (6 bases each). This CDR3 is 15 amino acids long. The germline V and J ends were trimmed by 9 bases and 3 bases, with 21 bases remaining between them. Germline V gives CDR1 MGHRA, CDR2 YSYEKL. The CDR3 nucleotides read TGCGCCAGTAAGGGGGGACCGTCGTTGTACTACGAGCAGTACTTC. This encodes CASKGGPSLYYEQYF.

The chain couples TRBV6-5 to TRBJ2-1; 7 bases line up with TRBD2. With 6 bases clipped from V and 6 bases from J, the junction kept 11 bases outside the gene matches. This CDR3 comprises 15 residues. Germline V gene sequence: CDR1 MNHEY, CDR2 SVGAGI. The CDR3 nucleotides read TGTGCCAGCAGCGCTAGGAGGGGAGGGCTCAATGAGCAGTTCTTC. Protein product: CASSARRGGLNEQFF.

The DNA for the CDR3 is TGTGCCAGCAGCTTGAAGGCAGGGGAGTATGGCTACACCTTC. Its translation: CASSLKAGEYGYTF. This chain links TRBV5-4 with TRBJ1-2; TRBD1 might be the D (6 bases). Germline CDR1 SGHNT, CDR2 YYREEE (reference sequence). V shed 1 base and J shed 5 bases, with 12 bases lying between them. The CDR3 length is 14 residues.